The 20 T cell receptor beta chains below all came from one sample that was sequenced in a study of shared clonotypes between healthy human individuals. Measured with immunoSEQ multiplex PCR; TCRdb has only the in-frame clones, and not every one. The sample records about 690,000 clones, around 90% being singletons. Input material: memory CD8+ T cells from PBMCs. As to subset: CD45RO+ cells pooled with CCR7-negative TemRA cells. The receptors shown here come from a man aged 18 to 29 in good health. Some clones in this sample may be carry-over from other donors' samples.

This chain connects TRBV28 to TRBJ2-1; 10 nucleotides align to TRBD2. The CDR3 is 17 residues long. Germline lookup yields CDR1 MDHEN and CDR2 SYDVKM. V dropped 1 base and J dropped 10; count of bases not matched to a gene: 13. In DNA form, the CDR3 reads TGTGCCAGCAGTTTATTGGCTAGCGGGAGACCTAGACCCGAGCAGTTCTTC. Translated: CASSLLASGRPRPEQFF. The complete variable domain, with remaining parts taken from reference TRBV28 and TRBJ2-1, reads DVKVTQSSRYLVKRTGEKVFLECVQDMDHENMFWYRQDPGLGLRLIYFSYDVKMKEKGDIPEGYSVSREKKERFSLILESASTNQTSMYLCASSLLASGRPRPEQFFGPGTRLTVL.

This clone was observed a handful of times. The rearrangement links TRBV30 to TRBJ2-7, with 11 positions matching TRBD2. CDR1 is GTSNPN, CDR2 SVGIG, per germline (reference sequence). The trim removed 5 bases at V and 6 bases at J, leaving 0 bases unmatched. The CDR3 loop spans 11 amino acids. CDR3 loop: CAWGLAGEQYF. The CDR3 region has the DNA TGTGCCTGGGGACTAGCGGGCGAGCAGTACTTC. Complete variable domain (other parts from reference TRBV30 and TRBJ2-7): SQTIHQWPATLVQPVGSPLSLECTVEGTSNPNLYWYRQAAGRGLQLLFYSVGIGQISSEVPQNLSASRPQDRQFILSSKKLLLSDSGFYLCAWGLAGEQYFGPGTRLTVT.

The table lists this clone with a count of one. The V gene is TRBV2, the J gene TRBJ2-5, with D possibly matching TRBD2 (5 bases). The CDR3 has 15 residues. The V end was cut by 1 base, the J end by 7 bases, with 16 bases between. The germline gives CDR1 SNHLY, CDR2 FYNNEI. Here the CDR3 reads CASSEGFREEGTQYF. As DNA, the CDR3 is TGTGCCAGCAGTGAAGGATTCCGGGAAGAAGGGACCCAGTACTTC.

The chain recombines TRBV9 with TRBJ2-1, with 10 bases identical to TRBD1. The V gene's germline CDR1 is SGDLS and CDR2 YYNGEE. With 4 bases clipped from V and 7 bases from J, the junction kept 20 bases outside the gene matches. The CDR3 is 19 residues long. The CDR3 nucleotides are TGTGCCAGCAGCCAAGACAGGGGGCCTGTGGGAACCTCTCTGAATGAGCAGTTCTTC. This codes for CASSQDRGPVGTSLNEQFF.

This chain uses TRBV5-1 with TRBJ2-3; D possibly matches TRBD1 or TRBD2 (5 bases each). CDR1 is SGHRS, CDR2 YFSETQ, per germline. Deletions cut 3 bases from V and 6 bases from J, with 17 bases between. CDR3 size: 15 residues. The CDR3, as DNA: TGCGCCAGCAGCTCGGGACGAAAACCCGCGGATACGCAGTATTTT. Protein product: CASSSGRKPADTQYF.

J is TRBJ2-7 and V is TRBV7-9; D not certain. V was shortened by 4 bases and J by 5 bases, with 9 bases between the two germline ends. CDR3 size: 12 residues. CDR1 is SEHNR, CDR2 FQNEAQ, per germline (reference sequence). The CDR3 reads CASSWGGDEQYF. Here the CDR3 DNA reads TGTGCCAGCAGCTGGGGTGGGGACGAGCAGTACTTC.

The V gene is TRBV10-3, the J gene TRBJ2-2; TRBD2 matches 11 bases. With 4 bases clipped from V and 2 bases from J, the junction kept 6 bases outside the gene matches. Germline V gives CDR1 ENHRY, CDR2 SYGVKD. This CDR3 comprises 17 residues. The CDR3 spells CAISVPTSGVNTGELFF. As DNA, the CDR3 is TGTGCCATCAGTGTCCCGACTAGCGGGGTTAACACCGGGGAGCTGTTTTTT.

CDR3 sequence (DNA): TGTGCCTGGACCCCCCAAGGAAGCGGGCGAAACAATGAGCAGTTCTTC. It encodes CAWTPQGSGRNNEQFF. V and J are TRBV30 and TRBJ2-1; TRBD2 might be the D (6 bases). CDR1 is GTSNPN, CDR2 SVGIG, per germline (reference sequence). V dropped 4 bases and J dropped 5 bases, with 21 bases sitting between them. The length of the CDR3 is 16 residues.

The rearrangement uses TRBV10-2 and TRBJ1-5; D might be TRBD1 (6 bases). The CDR3 totals 12 residues. Germline CDR1 is WSHSY and CDR2 is SAAADI. CDR3 sequence reads: CVWGRKNQPQHF. CDR3 bases: TGCGTCTGGGGGCGGAAAAATCAGCCCCAGCATTTT.

The chain employs TRBV14 and TRBJ2-7, with 11 bases aligning to TRBD2. The V gene end was trimmed by 7 bases and the J gene end by 3 bases; junction bases not matched to a gene: 11. This CDR3 has 16 residues. Germline CDR1 SGHDN, CDR2 FVKESK. CDR3 in amino acids: CASTLPGTSGFYEQYF. CDR3 bases: TGTGCCAGCACCCTGCCTGGGACTAGCGGTTTCTACGAGCAGTACTTC.

The chain carries TRBV7-9 and TRBJ2-7; TRBD1 matches at 8 bases. Germline V gene data show CDR1 as SEHNR and CDR2 as FQNEAQ (reference sequence). The J segment lost 2 bases and the V segment lost 4 bases, leaving 4 bases of the junction unmatched. This CDR3 has 14 amino acids. DNA for the CDR3: TGTGCCAGCAGCTCGACAGGGGCCACCTACGAGCAGTACTTC. Its protein product is CASSSTGATYEQYF.

The V and J genes are TRBV5-8 and TRBJ2-3; 12 bases match TRBD2. The germline V gene has CDR1 SGHTS and CDR2 YDEGEE. The CDR3 has 16 residues. Losses at the gene ends were 0 bases for V and 2 bases for J; bases not matched to a gene: 1. DNA for the CDR3: TGTGCCAGCAGCTTGGGACTAGCGGGAGACACAGATACGCAGTATTTT. This sequence encodes CASSLGLAGDTDTQYF. Looking up the rest from reference TRBV5-8 and TRBJ2-3 gives the full variable domain: EAGVTQSPTHLIKTRGQQATLRCSPISGHTSVYWYQQALGLGLQFLLWYDEGEERNRGNFPPRFSGRQFPNYSSELNVNALELEDSALYLCASSLGLAGDTDTQYFGPGTRLTVL.

This sequence joins TRBV10-2 and TRBJ1-1, with D unresolved. The CDR3 extends over 14 amino acids. The germline V gene encodes CDR1 WSHSY and CDR2 SAAADI. Trimming removed 6 bases at V and 0 bases at J, with 11 bases between. The CDR3 loop is CASRPGTMNTEAFF. CDR3 sequence (DNA): TGCGCCAGCAGACCAGGAACCATGAACACTGAAGCTTTCTTT.

J is TRBJ2-7 and V is TRBV9; possibly TRBD2 for D (5 bases). The CDR3 has 13 residues. The germline V gene has CDR1 SGDLS and CDR2 YYNGEE. The V end was cut by 0 bases, the J end by 3 bases, with 7 bases between. Here the CDR3 DNA reads TGTGCCAGCAGCGTAGGCGGGTACTACGAGCAGTACTTC. Amino acid sequence: CASSVGGYYEQYF.

The chain couples TRBV10-3 to TRBJ1-1; D is unclear. Looked up from germline, CDR1 is ENHRY and CDR2 is SYGVKD. This CDR3 region has 15 residues. V was trimmed by 2 bases and J by 3 bases, leaving 13 bases between them. CDR3 region: CAISEPPWAYTEAFF. CDR3 nucleotides: TGTGCCATCAGTGAGCCTCCTTGGGCTTACACTGAAGCTTTCTTT.

The gene calls are TRBV11-2 and TRBJ2-7; no reliable D call. CDR3 length: 15 residues. CDR1 and CDR2 from the germline V gene are SGHAT and FQNNGV. Trimming left V 2 bases short and J 0 bases short, with 11 bases between. This CDR3 reads CASSLWADYSYEQYF. The DNA of the CDR3 is TGTGCCAGCAGCTTATGGGCGGATTACTCCTACGAGCAGTACTTC.

The CDR3 is CASSILGARRHEQYF. As DNA, the CDR3 is TGTGCCAGTAGTATCTTAGGGGCCAGGCGGCACGAGCAGTACTTC. The genes are TRBV19 and TRBJ2-7; perhaps TRBD1 as D (5 bases). Germline CDR1 and CDR2: LNHDA and SQIVND (reference sequence). V lost 3 bases to trimming and J lost 5 bases, with 17 bases between them. The CDR3 has 15 residues.

The chain links TRBV15 to TRBJ2-1, with 7 bases aligning to TRBD1. This CDR3 is 17 amino acids long. V shed 2 bases and J 2 bases; nucleotides not matched to a gene: 9. Germline values: CDR1 LNHNV, CDR2 YYDKDF (reference sequence). The CDR3 sequence is CATSRRGGPWAYNEQFF. In DNA, the CDR3 is TGTGCCACCAGCAGACGAGGGGGCCCCTGGGCCTACAATGAGCAGTTCTTC.

This clone was recorded at least ten times. At the DNA level, this CDR3 is encoded by other sequences in the same sample as well. This chain joins TRBV25-1 and TRBJ2-7, with TRBD2 matching 10 bases. The CDR3 totals 14 residues. V dropped 2 bases and J dropped 6; count of bases not matched to a gene: 4. CDR1 MGHDK and CDR2 SYGVNS come from the germline V gene. The CDR3 here is CASSESGRAVEQYF. The CDR3, as DNA: TGTGCCAGCAGTGAAAGCGGGAGGGCCGTCGAGCAGTACTTC.

This rearrangement joins TRBV10-3 to TRBJ1-2; 7 nucleotides agree with TRBD1. This CDR3 contains 15 residues. The V gene's germline CDR1 is ENHRY and CDR2 SYGVKD. V lost 4 bases to trimming and J lost 4 bases; unmatched junction nucleotides: 9. The CDR3 here is CAISGQGPVIYGYTF. The CDR3 DNA reads as TGTGCCATCAGTGGACAGGGACCCGTTATCTATGGCTACACCTTC.